This entry concerns a single T cell receptor (beta chain). Its antigen is currently unknown. This sample stems from a study of T cells in Graves' hyperthyroidism and ophthalmopathy. Overall study context: Specimen type is peripheral blood, collected at initial diagnosis prior to any treatment.

Authors of the study amplified TCR beta CDR3 regions from RNA transcripts. The HTBI primer set was used in a first-round RT-PCR of the TCR CDR3. MiXCR was run by TCRdb on the multiplex PCR reads, yielding one entry per CDR3 protein. Of roughly 300,000 distinct CDR3 sequences in the sample, over 20% were seen once. The study defined stable Graves' hyperthyroidism as no ophthalmopathy progression within 18 months. The CDR3 runs 14 residues. The V segment lost 5 bases and the J segment 2 bases; nucleotides outside the gene matches: 3. CDR1 and CDR2 (germline): ENHRY, SYGVKD. Study-wide findings and caveats: Most clonotypes expanded in thyroid above 0.001 were likewise present in blood.

J is TRBJ2-7 and V is TRBV10-3; 10 positions match TRBD1. This TCR was recovered from a woman aged 45-65 years with Graves' hyperthyroidism. The material sequenced was blood. In DNA, the CDR3 is TGTGCCATCAGTTCCGGGACAGGGGCCTACGAGCAGTACTTC. It yields the protein CAISSGTGAYEQYF.